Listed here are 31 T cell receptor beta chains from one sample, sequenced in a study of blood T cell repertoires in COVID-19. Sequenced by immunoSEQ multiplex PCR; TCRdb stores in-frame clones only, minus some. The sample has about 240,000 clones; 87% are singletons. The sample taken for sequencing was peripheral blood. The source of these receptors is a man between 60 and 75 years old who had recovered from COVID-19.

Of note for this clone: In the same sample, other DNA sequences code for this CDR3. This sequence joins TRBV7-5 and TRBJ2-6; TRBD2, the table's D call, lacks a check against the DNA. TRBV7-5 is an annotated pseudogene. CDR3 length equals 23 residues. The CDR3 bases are TGTGCCAGAAGCTTGAATCGGAGGCCTCGGACTTCCCTGAAAGGTTCTGGGGCCAACGTCCTGACTTTC. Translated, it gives CARSLNRRPRTSLKGSGANVLTF.

CDR3 sequence (DNA): TGTGCCAGCAGACGAGCGGGTGAAGCTTTCTTT. Encoded protein: CASRRAGEAFF. This chain uses TRBV12-3 or TRBV12-4 with TRBJ1-1; D unresolved. The CDR3 has 11 residues. Deletions cut 6 bases from V and 7 bases from J, with 9 bases between.

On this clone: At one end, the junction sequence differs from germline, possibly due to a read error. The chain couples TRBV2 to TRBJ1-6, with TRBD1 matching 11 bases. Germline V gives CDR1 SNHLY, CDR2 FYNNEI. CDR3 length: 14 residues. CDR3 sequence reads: CTSRGTGGNSPLHF. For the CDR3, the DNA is TGTACCAGCAGGGGGACAGGGGGTAATTCACCCCTCCACTTT.

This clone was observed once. The CDR3 is CASSLMLAGGPGQETQYF. CDR3 coding DNA: TGTGCCAGCAGCTTGATGCTAGCGGGGGGGCCTGGCCAAGAGACCCAGTACTTC. This sequence joins TRBV5-6 and TRBJ2-5; 12 bases are a match to TRBD2. After removal of 1 base from V and 1 base from J, the junction contained 8 bases not matched to a gene. The CDR3 sequence is 18 residues long. Germline loops: CDR1 SGHDT, CDR2 YYEEEE.

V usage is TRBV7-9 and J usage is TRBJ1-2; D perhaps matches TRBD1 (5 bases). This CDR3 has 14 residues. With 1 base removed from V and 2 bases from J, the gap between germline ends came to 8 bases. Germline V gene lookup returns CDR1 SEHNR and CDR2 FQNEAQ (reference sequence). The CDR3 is CASSLVGANYGYTF. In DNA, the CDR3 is TGTGCCAGCAGCTTAGTTGGGGCCAACTATGGCTACACCTTC.

CDR3 residues: CASSISRTGGFTQYF. DNA for the CDR3: TGTGCCAGTAGTATAAGTCGGACAGGGGGCTTTACCCAGTACTTC. The chain links TRBV19 to TRBJ2-5, with 11 nucleotides matching TRBD1. V gave up 2 bases and J gave up 8 bases; unmatched junction bases: 7. The CDR3 is 15 residues long. CDR1 and CDR2 from the germline V gene are LNHDA and SQIVND (reference sequence).

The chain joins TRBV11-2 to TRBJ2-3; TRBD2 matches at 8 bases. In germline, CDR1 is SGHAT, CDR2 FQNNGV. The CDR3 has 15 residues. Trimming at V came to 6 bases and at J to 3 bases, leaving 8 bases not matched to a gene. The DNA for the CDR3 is TGTGCCAGCAGGGGAGGAGCGGGGGAAACAGATACGCAGTATTTT. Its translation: CASRGGAGETDTQYF.

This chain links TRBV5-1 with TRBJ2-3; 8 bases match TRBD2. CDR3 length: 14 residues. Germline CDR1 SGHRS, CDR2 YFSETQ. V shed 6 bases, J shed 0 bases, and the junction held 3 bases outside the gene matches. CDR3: CASKRLASTDTQYF. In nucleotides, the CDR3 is TGCGCCAGCAAGAGACTAGCGAGCACAGATACGCAGTATTTT.

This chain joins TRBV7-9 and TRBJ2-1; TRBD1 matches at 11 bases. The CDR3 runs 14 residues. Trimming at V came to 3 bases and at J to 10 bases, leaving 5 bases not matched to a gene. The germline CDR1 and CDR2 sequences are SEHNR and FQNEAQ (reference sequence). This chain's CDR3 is CASSLGQGEGEQFF. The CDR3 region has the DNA TGTGCCAGCAGCTTGGGACAGGGGGAAGGGGAGCAGTTCTTC.

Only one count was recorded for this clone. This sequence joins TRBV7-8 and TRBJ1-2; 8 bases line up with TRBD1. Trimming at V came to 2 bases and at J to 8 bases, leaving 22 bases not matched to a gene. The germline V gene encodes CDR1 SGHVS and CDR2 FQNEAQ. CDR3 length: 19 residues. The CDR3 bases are TGTGCCAGCAGCTTATACCCTTACTCTGGACAGGGTATTTCGGGGGGCTACACCTTC. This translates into CASSLYPYSGQGISGGYTF.

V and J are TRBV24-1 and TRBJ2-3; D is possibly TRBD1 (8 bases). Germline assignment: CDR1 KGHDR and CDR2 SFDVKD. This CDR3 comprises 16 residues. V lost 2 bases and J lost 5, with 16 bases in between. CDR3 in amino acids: CATSDYRGGHGDTQYF. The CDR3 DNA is TGTGCCACCAGTGATTACAGGGGGGGGCATGGAGATACGCAGTATTTT.

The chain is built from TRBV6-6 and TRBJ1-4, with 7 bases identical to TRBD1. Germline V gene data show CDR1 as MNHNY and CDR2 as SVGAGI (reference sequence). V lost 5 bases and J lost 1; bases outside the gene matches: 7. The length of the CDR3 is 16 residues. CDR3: CASSRQGWGTNEKLFF. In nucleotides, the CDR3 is TGTGCCAGCAGTCGACAGGGTTGGGGAACTAATGAAAAACTGTTTTTT.

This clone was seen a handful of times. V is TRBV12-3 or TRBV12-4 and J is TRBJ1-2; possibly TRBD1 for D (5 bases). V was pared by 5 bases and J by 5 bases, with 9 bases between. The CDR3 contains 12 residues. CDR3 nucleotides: TGTGCCAGCAGTGGGGAGGGGTATGGCTACACCTTC. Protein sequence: CASSGEGYGYTF.

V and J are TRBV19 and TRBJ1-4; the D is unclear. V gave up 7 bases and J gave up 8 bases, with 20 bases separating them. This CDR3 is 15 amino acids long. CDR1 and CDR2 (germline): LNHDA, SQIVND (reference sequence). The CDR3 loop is CASIDSGLAGEKLFF. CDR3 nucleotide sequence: TGTGCCAGTATAGACTCGGGCCTGGCGGGAGAAAAACTGTTTTTT.

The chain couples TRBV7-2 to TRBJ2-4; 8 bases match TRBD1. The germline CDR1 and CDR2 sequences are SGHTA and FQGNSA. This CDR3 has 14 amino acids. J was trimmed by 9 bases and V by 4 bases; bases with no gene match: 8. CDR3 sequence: CASSWGDRIGIQYF. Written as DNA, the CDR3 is TGTGCCAGCAGCTGGGGGGACAGGATTGGCATTCAGTACTTC. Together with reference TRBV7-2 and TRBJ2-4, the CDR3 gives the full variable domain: GAGVSQSPSNKVTEKGKDVELRCDPISGHTALYWYRQSLGQGLEFLIYFQGNSAPDKSGLPSDRFSAERTGGSVSTLTIQRTQQEDSAVYLCASSWGDRIGIQYFGAGTRLSVL.

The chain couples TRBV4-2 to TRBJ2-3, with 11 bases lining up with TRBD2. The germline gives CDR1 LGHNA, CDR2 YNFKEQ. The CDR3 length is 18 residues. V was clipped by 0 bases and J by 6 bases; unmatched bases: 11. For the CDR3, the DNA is TGTGCCAGCAGCCAAGATCAGGGGCTAGCGGGGGGATGGGATACGCAGTATTTT. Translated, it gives CASSQDQGLAGGWDTQYF.

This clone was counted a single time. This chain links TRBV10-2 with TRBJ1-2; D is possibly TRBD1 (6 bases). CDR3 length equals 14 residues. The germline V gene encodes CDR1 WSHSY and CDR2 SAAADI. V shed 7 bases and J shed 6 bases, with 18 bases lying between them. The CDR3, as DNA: TGCGCCAGCACCGAGACAGGAAATGGTCATGGCTACACCTTC. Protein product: CASTETGNGHGYTF.

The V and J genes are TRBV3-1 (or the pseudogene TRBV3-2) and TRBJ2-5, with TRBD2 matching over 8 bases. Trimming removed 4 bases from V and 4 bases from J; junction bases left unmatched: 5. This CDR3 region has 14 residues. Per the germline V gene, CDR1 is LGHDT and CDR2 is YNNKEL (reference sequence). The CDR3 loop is CASSPGTRTETQYF. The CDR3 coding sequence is TGTGCCAGCAGCCCAGGGACTAGGACAGAGACCCAGTACTTC.

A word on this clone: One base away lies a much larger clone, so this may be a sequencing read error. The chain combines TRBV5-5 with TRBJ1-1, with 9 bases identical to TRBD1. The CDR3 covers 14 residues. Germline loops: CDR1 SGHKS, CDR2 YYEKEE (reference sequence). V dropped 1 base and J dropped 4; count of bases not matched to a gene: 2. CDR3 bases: TGTGCCAGCAGCTTGTTACAGGGGGCCACTGAAGCTTTCTTT. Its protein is CASSLLQGATEAFF.

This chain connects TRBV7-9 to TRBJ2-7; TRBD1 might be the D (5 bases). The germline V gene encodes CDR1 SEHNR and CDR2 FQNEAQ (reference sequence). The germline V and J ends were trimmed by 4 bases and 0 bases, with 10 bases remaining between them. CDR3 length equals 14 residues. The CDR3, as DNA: TGTGCCAGCAGCTCCGTGACAGTCTCCTACGAGCAGTACTTC. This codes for CASSSVTVSYEQYF.

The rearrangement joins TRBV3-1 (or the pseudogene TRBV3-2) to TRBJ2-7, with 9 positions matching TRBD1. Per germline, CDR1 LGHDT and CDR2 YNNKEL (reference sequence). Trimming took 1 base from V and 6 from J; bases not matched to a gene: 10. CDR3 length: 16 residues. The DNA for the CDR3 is TGTGCCAGCAGCCAAGTACTTGGGACAGGGATCGGCGAGCAGTACTTC. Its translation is CASSQVLGTGIGEQYF.

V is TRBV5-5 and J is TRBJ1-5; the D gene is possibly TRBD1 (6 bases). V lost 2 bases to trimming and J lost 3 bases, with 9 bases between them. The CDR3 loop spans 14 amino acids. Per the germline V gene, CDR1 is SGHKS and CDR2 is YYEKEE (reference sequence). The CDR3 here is CASSFGQNNQPQHF. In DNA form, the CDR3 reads TGTGCCAGCAGCTTTGGACAGAACAATCAGCCCCAGCATTTT.

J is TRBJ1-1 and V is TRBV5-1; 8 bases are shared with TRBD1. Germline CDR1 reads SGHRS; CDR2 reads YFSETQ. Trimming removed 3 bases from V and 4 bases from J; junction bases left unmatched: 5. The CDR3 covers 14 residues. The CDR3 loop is CASSWTTGGTEAFF. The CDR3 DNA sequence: TGCGCCAGCAGCTGGACCACAGGGGGCACTGAAGCTTTCTTT.

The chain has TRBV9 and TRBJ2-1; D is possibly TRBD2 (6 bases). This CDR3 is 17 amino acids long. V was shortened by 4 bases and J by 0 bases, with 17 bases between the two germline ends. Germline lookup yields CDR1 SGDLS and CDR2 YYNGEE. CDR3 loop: CASSTNPAGNSYNEQFF. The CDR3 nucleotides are TGTGCCAGCAGCACAAACCCTGCGGGGAACTCCTACAATGAGCAGTTCTTC.

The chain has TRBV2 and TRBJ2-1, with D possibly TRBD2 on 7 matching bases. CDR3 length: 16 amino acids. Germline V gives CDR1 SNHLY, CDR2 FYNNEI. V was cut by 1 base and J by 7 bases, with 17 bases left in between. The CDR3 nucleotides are TGTGCCAGCAGTGAAGACGGGGGGCGCTTGAAGAATGAGCAGTTCTTC. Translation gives CASSEDGGRLKNEQFF.

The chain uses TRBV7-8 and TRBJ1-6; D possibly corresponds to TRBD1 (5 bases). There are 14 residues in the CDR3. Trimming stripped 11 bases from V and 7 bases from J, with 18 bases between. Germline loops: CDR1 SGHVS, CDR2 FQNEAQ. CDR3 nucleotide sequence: TGTGCCGCGGGGAAAGGGACGCAGAATTCACCCCTCCACTTT. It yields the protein CAAGKGTQNSPLHF.

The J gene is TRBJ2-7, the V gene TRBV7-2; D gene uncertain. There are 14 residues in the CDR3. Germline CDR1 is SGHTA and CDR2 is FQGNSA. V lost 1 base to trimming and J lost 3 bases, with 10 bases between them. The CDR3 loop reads CASSLEAFGYEQYF. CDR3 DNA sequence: TGTGCCAGCAGCTTAGAAGCGTTCGGCTACGAGCAGTACTTC. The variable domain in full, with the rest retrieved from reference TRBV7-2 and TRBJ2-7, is GAGVSQSPSNKVTEKGKDVELRCDPISGHTALYWYRQSLGQGLEFLIYFQGNSAPDKSGLPSDRFSAERTGGSVSTLTIQRTQQEDSAVYLCASSLEAFGYEQYFGPGTRLTVT.

CDR3 region: CASSIGGTGRSEAFF. The CDR3 DNA reads as TGTGCCAGTAGTATAGGTGGTACAGGGCGCTCTGAAGCTTTCTTT. V usage is TRBV19 and J usage is TRBJ1-1, with a possible D match to TRBD1 (6 bases). The CDR3 has 15 amino acids. Germline CDR1 reads LNHDA; CDR2 reads SQIVND (reference sequence). V was pared by 1 base and J by 6 bases, with 15 bases between.

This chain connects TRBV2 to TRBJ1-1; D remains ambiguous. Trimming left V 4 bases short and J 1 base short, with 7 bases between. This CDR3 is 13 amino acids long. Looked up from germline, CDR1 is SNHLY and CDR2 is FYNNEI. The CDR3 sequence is CASSVQPNTEAFF. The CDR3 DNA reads TGTGCCAGCAGTGTACAGCCGAACACTGAAGCTTTCTTT.

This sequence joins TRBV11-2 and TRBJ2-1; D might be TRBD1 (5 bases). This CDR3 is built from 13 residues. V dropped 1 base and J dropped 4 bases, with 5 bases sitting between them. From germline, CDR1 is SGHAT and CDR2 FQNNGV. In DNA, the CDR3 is TGTGCCAGCAGCTTAGGACAGTACAATGAGCAGTTCTTC. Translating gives CASSLGQYNEQFF.

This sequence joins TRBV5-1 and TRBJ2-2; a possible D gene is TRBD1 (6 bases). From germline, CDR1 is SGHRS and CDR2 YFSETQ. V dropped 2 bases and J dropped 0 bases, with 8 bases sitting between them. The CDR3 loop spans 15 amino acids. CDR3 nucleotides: TGCGCCAGCAGCTTCCAGGGGCCGAACACCGGGGAGCTGTTTTTT. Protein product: CASSFQGPNTGELFF.